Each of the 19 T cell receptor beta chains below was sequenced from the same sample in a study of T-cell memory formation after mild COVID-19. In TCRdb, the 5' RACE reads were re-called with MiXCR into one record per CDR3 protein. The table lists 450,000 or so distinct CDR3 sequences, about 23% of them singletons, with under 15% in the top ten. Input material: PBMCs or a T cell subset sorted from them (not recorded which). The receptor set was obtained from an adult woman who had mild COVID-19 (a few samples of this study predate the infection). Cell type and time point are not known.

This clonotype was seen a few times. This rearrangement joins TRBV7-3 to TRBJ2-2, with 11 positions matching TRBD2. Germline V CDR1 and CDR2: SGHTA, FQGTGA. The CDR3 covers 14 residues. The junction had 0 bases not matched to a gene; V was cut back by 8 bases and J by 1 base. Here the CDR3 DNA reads TGTGCCAGCGGGACTAGCGGGAACACCGGGGAGCTGTTTTTT. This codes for CASGTSGNTGELFF.

Here the CDR3 reads CAWKPGLAGKLTLTRELFF. The CDR3 nucleotides are TGTGCCTGGAAGCCGGGACTAGCGGGTAAACTAACTCTGACCCGGGAGCTGTTTTTT. The V gene is TRBV30, the J gene TRBJ2-2, with 12 bases fitting TRBD2. CDR1 is GTSNPN, CDR2 SVGIG, per germline (reference sequence). With 4 bases clipped from V and 9 bases from J, the junction kept 21 bases outside the gene matches. The CDR3 length is 19 residues.

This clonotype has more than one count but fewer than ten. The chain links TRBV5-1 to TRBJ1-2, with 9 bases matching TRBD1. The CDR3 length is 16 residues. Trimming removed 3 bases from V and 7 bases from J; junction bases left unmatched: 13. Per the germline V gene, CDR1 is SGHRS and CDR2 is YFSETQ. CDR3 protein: CASSSRPGQGAVGYTF. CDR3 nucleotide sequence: TGCGCCAGCAGCTCCAGACCGGGACAGGGAGCGGTTGGCTACACCTTC.

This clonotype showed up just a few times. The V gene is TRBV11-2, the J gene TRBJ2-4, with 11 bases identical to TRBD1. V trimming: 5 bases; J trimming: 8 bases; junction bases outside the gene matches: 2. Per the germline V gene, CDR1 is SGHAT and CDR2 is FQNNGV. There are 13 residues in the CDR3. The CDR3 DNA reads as TGTGCCAGCAGCACGGGACAGGGGGACATTCAGTACTTC. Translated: CASSTGQGDIQYF. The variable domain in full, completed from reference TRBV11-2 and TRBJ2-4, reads EAGVAQSPRYKIIEKRQSVAFWCNPISGHATLYWYQQILGQGPKLLIQFQNNGVVDDSQLPKDRFSAERLKGVDSTLKIQPAKLEDSAVYLCASSTGQGDIQYFGAGTRLSVL.

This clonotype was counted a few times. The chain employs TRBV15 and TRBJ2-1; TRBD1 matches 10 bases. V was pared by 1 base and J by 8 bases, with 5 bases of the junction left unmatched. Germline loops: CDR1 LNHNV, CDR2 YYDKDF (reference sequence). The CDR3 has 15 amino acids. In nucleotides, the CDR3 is TGTGCCACCAGCAGAGGACAGGGGGCGGTTGATGAGCAGTTCTTC. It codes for CATSRGQGAVDEQFF.

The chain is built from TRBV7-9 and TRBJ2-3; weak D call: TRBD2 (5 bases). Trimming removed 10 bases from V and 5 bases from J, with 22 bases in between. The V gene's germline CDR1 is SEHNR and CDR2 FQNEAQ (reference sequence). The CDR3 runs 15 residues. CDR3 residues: CATILRERREDTQYF. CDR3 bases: TGTGCCACTATACTTAGGGAACGTCGGGAAGATACGCAGTATTTT. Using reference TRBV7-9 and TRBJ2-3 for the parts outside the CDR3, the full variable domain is DTGVSQNPRHKITKRGQNVTFRCDPISEHNRLYWYRQTLGQGPEFLTYFQNEAQLEKSRLLSDRFSAERPKGSFSTLEIQRTEQGDSAMYLCATILRERREDTQYFGPGTRLTVL.

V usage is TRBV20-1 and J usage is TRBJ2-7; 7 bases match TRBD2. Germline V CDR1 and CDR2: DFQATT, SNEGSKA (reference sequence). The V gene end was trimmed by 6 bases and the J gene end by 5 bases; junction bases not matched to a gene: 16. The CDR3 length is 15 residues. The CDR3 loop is CSATSVRASTHEQYF. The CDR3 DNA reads TGCAGTGCCACTAGCGTTCGGGCTAGTACCCACGAGCAGTACTTC.

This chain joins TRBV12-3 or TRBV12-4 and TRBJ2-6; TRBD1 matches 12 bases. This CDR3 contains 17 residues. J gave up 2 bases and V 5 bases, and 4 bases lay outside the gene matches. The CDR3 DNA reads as TGTGCCAGCAGTCCCGGGACAGGGGGCGCTGGGGCCAACGTCCTGACTTTC. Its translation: CASSPGTGGAGANVLTF.

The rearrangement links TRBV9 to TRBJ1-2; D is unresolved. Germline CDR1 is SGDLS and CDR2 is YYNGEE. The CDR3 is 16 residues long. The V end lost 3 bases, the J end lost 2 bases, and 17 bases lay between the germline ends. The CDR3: CASSANRRWANYGYTF. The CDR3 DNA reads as TGTGCCAGCAGCGCTAACCGTCGGTGGGCCAACTATGGCTACACCTTC.

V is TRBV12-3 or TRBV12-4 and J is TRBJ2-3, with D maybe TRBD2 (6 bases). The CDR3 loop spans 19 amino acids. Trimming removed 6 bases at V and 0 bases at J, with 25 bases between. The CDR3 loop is CASRSEGRDRSSSTDTQYF. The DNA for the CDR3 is TGTGCCAGCAGGTCGGAGGGACGCGATAGATCCTCTAGCACAGATACGCAGTATTTT.

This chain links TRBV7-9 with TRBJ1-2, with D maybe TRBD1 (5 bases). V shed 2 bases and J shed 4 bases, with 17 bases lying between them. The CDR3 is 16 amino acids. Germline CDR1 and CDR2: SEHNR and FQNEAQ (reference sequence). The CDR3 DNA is TGTGCCAGCAGCTTAAGGCGGGGGATAGAAGCCTATGGCTACACCTTC. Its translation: CASSLRRGIEAYGYTF.

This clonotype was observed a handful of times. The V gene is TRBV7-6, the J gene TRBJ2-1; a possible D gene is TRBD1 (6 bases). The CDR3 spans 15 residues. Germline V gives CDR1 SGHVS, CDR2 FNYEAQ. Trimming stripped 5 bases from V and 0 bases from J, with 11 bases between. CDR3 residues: CASSRQAGSYNEQFF. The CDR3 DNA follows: TGTGCCAGCAGCCGACAGGCCGGCTCCTACAATGAGCAGTTCTTC.

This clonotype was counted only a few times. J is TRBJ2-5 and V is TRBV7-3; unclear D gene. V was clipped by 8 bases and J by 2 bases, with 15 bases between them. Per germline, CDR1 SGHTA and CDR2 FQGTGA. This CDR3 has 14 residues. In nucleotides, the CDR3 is TGTGCCAGCTCCAAATCGGGTTTACAAGAGACCCAGTACTTC. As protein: CASSKSGLQETQYF. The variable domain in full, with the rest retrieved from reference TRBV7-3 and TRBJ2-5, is GAGVSQTPSNKVTEKGKYVELRCDPISGHTALYWYRQSLGQGPEFLIYFQGTGAADDSGLPNDRFFAVRPEGSVSTLKIQRTERGDSAVYLCASSKSGLQETQYFGPGTRLLVL.

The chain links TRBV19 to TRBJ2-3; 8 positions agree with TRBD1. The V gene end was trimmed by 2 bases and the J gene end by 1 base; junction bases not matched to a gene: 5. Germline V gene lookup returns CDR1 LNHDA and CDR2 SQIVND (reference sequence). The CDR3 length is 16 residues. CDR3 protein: CASSITPGQGTDTQYF. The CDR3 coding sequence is TGTGCCAGTAGTATAACTCCGGGACAGGGCACAGATACGCAGTATTTT.

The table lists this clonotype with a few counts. The CDR3, as DNA: TGTGCCAGCAGTTACGGGGGGGTCACAGATACGCAGTATTTT. Protein: CASSYGGVTDTQYF. The chain recombines TRBV6-5 with TRBJ2-3; TRBD2 aligns across 7 bases. With 2 bases clipped from V and 2 bases from J, the junction kept 1 base outside the gene matches. CDR3 length: 14 amino acids. The germline CDR1 and CDR2 sequences are MNHEY and SVGAGI.

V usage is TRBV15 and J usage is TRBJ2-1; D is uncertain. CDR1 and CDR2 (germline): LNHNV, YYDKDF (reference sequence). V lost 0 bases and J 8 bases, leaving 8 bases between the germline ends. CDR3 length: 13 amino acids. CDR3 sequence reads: CATSRDLGDEQFF. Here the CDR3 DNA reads TGTGCCACCAGCAGAGATCTAGGCGATGAGCAGTTCTTC.

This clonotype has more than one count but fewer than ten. For the CDR3, the DNA is TGTGCCAGCAGCATCGGTGGACTAGCCGGGGAGCTGTTTTTT. Protein: CASSIGGLAGELFF. The chain is built from TRBV7-9 and TRBJ2-2, with 7 bases identical to TRBD2. Trimming cost V 5 bases and J 6 bases; bases outside gene matches: 6. There are 14 residues in the CDR3. Germline V gene lookup returns CDR1 SEHNR and CDR2 FQNEAQ (reference sequence). Complete variable domain (other parts from reference TRBV7-9 and TRBJ2-2): DTGVSQNPRHKITKRGQNVTFRCDPISEHNRLYWYRQTLGQGPEFLTYFQNEAQLEKSRLLSDRFSAERPKGSFSTLEIQRTEQGDSAMYLCASSIGGLAGELFFGEGSRLTVL.

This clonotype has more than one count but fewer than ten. This CDR3 reads CASSPVETQYF. CDR3 sequence (DNA): TGTGCCAGCAGCCCCGTGGAGACCCAGTACTTC. The chain is built from TRBV7-9 and TRBJ2-5, with D unclear. Trimming took 5 bases from V and 5 from J, leaving 6 bases between them. The V gene's germline CDR1 is SEHNR and CDR2 FQNEAQ (reference sequence). The CDR3 covers 11 residues. The full variable domain, completed using reference TRBV7-9 and TRBJ2-5, is DTGVSQNPRHKITKRGQNVTFRCDPISEHNRLYWYRQTLGQGPEFLTYFQNEAQLEKSRLLSDRFSAERPKGSFSTLEIQRTEQGDSAMYLCASSPVETQYFGPGTRLLVL.

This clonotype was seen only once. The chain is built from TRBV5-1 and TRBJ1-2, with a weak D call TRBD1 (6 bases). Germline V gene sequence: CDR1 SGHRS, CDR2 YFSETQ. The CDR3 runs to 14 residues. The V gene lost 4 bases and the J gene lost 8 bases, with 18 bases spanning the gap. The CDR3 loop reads CASSQRTGGGGYTF. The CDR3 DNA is TGCGCCAGCAGCCAACGAACCGGGGGCGGAGGCTACACCTTC.